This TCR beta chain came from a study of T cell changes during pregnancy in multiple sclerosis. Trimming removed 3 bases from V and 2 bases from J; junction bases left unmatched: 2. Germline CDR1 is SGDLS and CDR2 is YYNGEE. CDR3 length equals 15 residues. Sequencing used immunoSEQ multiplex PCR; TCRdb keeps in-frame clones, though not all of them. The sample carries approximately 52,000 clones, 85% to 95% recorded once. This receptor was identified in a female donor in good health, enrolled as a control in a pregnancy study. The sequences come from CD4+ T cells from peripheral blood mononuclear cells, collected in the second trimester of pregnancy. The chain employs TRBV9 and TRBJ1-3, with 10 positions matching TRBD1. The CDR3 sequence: CASSAGQGAGNTIYF. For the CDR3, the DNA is TGTGCCAGCAGCGCCGGACAGGGGGCTGGAAACACCATATATTTT.